This TCR beta chain stems from a study of T cells in Graves' hyperthyroidism and ophthalmopathy. Study at large: Peripheral blood was taken when the disease was first diagnosed, before any treatment began.

The study left out patients who had uncontrolled infection, other autoimmune disease, pregnancy or lactation. The table lists this clonotype with many counts. Template material for amplifying TCR beta CDR3 regions consisted of RNA transcripts. TCR CDR3 underwent first-round RT-PCR with the HTBI primer set. One entry per CDR3 protein results from TCRdb running MiXCR on the multiplex PCR reads. Altogether 490,000 or so distinct CDR3 sequences are present, around 16% being singletons, with the ten largest covering about 29%. CDR3 length: 18 residues. Germline trimming cut 5 bases from V and 1 base from J; bases unmatched to any gene: 17. Germline CDR1 DFQATT, CDR2 SNEGSKA (reference sequence).

The sequenced sample was blood. This clonotype was sampled from a woman aged 25 to 39 with Graves' ophthalmopathy. The chain recombines TRBV20-1 with TRBJ2-1; TRBD1 matches 7 bases. As DNA, the CDR3 is TGCAGTGCTCATAAGGGGGCTCGGGGTTCGCAGTCCTACAATGAGCAGTTCTTC. Protein product: CSAHKGARGSQSYNEQFF.